One sample yielded the 2 T cell receptor beta chains listed below, sequenced in a study of neurological immune-mediated disorders. TCRdb reprocessed the 5' RACE reads with MiXCR, giving one entry per CDR3 protein. The data show more than 30,000 distinct CDR3 sequences, about 4.8% seen once. The sample consisted of PBMCs. These receptors all stem from a man aged 18 to 30 in good health.

There are many counts of this clonotype. This chain joins TRBV6-2 or TRBV6-3 and TRBJ2-7; 13 bases line up with TRBD2. The trim removed 6 bases at V and 4 bases at J, leaving 0 bases unmatched. Germline lookup yields CDR1 MNHEY and CDR2 SVGEGT. CDR3 length: 13 amino acids. The CDR3 region is CASRTSGGYEQYF. CDR3 bases: TGTGCCAGCAGGACTAGCGGGGGGTACGAGCAGTACTTC.

This clonotype was detected ten times or more. J is TRBJ1-1 and V is TRBV5-1; the D gene is possibly TRBD1 (5 bases). The CDR3 covers 15 residues. V was cut by 1 base and J by 5 bases, with 15 bases left in between. Germline CDR1 reads SGHRS; CDR2 reads YFSETQ. DNA of the CDR3: TGCGCCAGCAGCTTGAGCAGGGCCCCGAAGACTGAAGCTTTCTTT. As protein: CASSLSRAPKTEAFF.